Detailed here is one T cell receptor beta chain. Its specificity is not known. This PCR relied on a set of 60 Vbeta primers and 13 Jbeta primers. As originally analysed: The count from a later analysis was tens of millions of unique TCR beta chains, 9.5 million to 11 million of them shared. Assay: immunoSEQ multiplex PCR; the TCRdb copy retains only in-frame clones and omits some. V and J calls and clone size are as listed in that table; D and trimming were resolved from the DNA. The repertoire has tens of thousands of clones, around 78% of them found once; the top ten carry 2.5%. The sample originates from a study of cytomegalovirus exposure and HLA in healthy donors. Germline V gene lookup returns CDR1 LNHDA and CDR2 SQIVND (reference sequence). CDR3 length equals 16 residues. V was clipped by 0 bases and J by 1 base; unmatched bases: 4. Study-wide findings and caveats: V- and J-gene trimming of TCR beta was linked (in a later analysis) to a missense DCLRE1C variant. Diagnosis of cytomegalovirus status made by the classifier reportedly showed high specificity and sensitivity.

This receptor was identified in a male donor in good health and CMV-seropositive. Sequenced input: PBMCs. This chain links TRBV19 with TRBJ2-7; 9 bases align to TRBD2. The CDR3 DNA sequence: TGTGCCAGTAGTATAGAACTAGCGGGTGCGTCCTACGAGCAGTACTTC. It codes for CASSIELAGASYEQYF.